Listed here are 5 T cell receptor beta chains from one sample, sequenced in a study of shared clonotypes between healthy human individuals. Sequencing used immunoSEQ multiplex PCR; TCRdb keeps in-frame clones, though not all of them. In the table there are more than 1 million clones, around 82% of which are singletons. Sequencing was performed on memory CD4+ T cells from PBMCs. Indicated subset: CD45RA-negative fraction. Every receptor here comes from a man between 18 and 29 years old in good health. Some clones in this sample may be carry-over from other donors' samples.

The CDR3 DNA reads as TGTGCCAGCAGCGCAAATGCAGGGGGAGTAGAGACCCAGTACTTC. Translating it yields CASSANAGGVETQYF. The V and J genes are TRBV9 and TRBJ2-5; 7 bases match TRBD1. After removal of 3 bases from V and 4 bases from J, the junction contained 9 bases not matched to a gene. This CDR3 contains 15 residues. CDR1 and CDR2 from the germline V gene are SGDLS and YYNGEE.

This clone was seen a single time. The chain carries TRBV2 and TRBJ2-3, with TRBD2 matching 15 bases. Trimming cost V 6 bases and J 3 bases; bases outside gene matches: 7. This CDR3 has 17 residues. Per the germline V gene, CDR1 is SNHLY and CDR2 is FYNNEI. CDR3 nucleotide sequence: TGTGCCAGCAGCCCCGGGACTAGCGGGAGGACTACAGATACGCAGTATTTT. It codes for CASSPGTSGRTTDTQYF.

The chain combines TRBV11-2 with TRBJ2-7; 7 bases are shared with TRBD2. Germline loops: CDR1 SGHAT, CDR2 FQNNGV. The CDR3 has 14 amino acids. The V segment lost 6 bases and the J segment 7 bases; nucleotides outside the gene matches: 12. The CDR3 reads CASRTGTTLGEQYF. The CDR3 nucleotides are TGTGCCAGCAGGACCGGGACTACCCTCGGAGAGCAGTACTTC. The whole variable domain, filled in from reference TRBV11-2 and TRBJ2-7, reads EAGVAQSPRYKIIEKRQSVAFWCNPISGHATLYWYQQILGQGPKLLIQFQNNGVVDDSQLPKDRFSAERLKGVDSTLKIQPAKLEDSAVYLCASRTGTTLGEQYFGPGTRLTVT.

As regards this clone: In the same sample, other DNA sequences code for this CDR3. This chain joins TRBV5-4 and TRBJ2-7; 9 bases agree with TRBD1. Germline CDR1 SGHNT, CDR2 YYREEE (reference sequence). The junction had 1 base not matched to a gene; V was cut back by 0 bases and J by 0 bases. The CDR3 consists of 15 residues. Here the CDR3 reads CASSLVTGGSYEQYF. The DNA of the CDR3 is TGTGCCAGCAGCTTGGTGACAGGGGGCTCCTACGAGCAGTACTTC.

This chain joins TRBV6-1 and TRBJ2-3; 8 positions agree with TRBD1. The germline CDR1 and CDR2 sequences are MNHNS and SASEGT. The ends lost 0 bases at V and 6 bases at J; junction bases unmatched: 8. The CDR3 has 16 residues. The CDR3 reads CASSEALGQGDDTQYF. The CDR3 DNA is TGTGCCAGCAGTGAAGCGCTTGGACAGGGTGATGATACGCAGTATTTT.